The 2 T cell receptor beta chains given below trace back to one sample, sequenced in a study of tumor-infiltrating lymphocytes in primary liver carcinoma. Out of unsorted whole blood came the blood RNA, and germline DNA was extracted as well. The input was around 0.5 ug total RNA; TCR beta cDNA was made from it with a constant-region primer. Slightly modified ARM-PCR with three nested multiplex PCR rounds yielded TCR beta libraries. With TRBV1-TRBV30 forward primers and a C-beta reverse primer, the first two PCR rounds were run for approximately 10 cycles each. TCRdb independently ran MiXCR on the multiplex PCR reads; one entry per CDR3 protein. Of about 310,000 distinct CDR3 sequences in the sample, 58% were seen once. Sequences were obtained from peripheral blood. These receptors were collected from a woman aged 30 to 39 with primary liver carcinoma and hepatitis B virus infection.

This sequence joins TRBV13 and TRBJ2-5, with 12 bases matching TRBD2. From germline, CDR1 is PRHDT and CDR2 FYEKMQ (reference sequence). V was pared by 0 bases and J by 1 base, with 6 bases of the junction left unmatched. This CDR3 comprises 18 residues. The CDR3 DNA is TGTGCCAGCAGCTTAGGGTCGACTAGCGGGAGTTTCCAAGAGACCCAGTACTTC. Amino acid sequence: CASSLGSTSGSFQETQYF. Full variable domain (outside the CDR3, taken from reference TRBV13 and TRBJ2-5): AAGVIQSPRHLIKEKRETATLKCYPIPRHDTVYWYQQGPGQDPQFLISFYEKMQSDKGSIPDRFSAQQFSDYHSELNMSSLELGDSALYFCASSLGSTSGSFQETQYFGPGTRLLVL.

The chain combines TRBV6-6 with TRBJ2-7; D not certain. CDR1 and CDR2 (germline): MNHNY, SVGAGI (reference sequence). This CDR3 has 12 amino acids. V gave up 5 bases and J gave up 2 bases, with 7 bases separating them. The CDR3 DNA is TGTGCCAGCAGTAACCTAGCCTACGAGCAGTACTTC. Protein product: CASSNLAYEQYF.